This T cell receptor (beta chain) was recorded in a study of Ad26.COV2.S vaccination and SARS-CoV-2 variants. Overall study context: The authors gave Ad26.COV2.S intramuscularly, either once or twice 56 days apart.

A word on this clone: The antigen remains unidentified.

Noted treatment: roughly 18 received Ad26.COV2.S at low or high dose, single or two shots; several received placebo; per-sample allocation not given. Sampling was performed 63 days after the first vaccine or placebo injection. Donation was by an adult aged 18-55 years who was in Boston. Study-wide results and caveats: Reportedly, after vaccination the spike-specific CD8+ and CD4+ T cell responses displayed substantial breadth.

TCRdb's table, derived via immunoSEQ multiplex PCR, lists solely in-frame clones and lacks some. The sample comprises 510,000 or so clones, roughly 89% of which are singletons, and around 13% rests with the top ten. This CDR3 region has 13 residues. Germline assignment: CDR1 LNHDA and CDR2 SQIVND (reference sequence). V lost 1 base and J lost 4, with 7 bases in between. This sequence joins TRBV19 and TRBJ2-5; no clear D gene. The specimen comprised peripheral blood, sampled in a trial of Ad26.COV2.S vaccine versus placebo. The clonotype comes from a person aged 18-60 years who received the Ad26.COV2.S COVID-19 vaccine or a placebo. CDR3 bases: TGTGCCAGTAGTATAGCCCGGACAGAGACCCAGTACTTC. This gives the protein CASSIARTETQYF.